This T cell receptor (beta chain) was sequenced during a study of OX40 agonist ivuxolimab in advanced cancers. Regarding the study as a whole: In CD8+ T cells, expanded clones were on average more numerous than in CD4+.

Measured with immunoSEQ multiplex PCR; TCRdb has only the in-frame clones, and not every one. The sample carries some 80,000 clones, under 90% recorded once. As for this clone: No antigen is known for it.

Germline CDR1 and CDR2: SGHRS and YFSETQ. The V gene lost 5 bases and the J gene lost 8 bases, with 17 bases spanning the gap. The CDR3 covers 14 residues. Specimen: CD4+ or CD8+ T cells sorted from blood, collected in a trial of the OX40 agonist ivuxolimab. The sequence derives from an adult with an advanced solid tumor such as melanoma, head and neck, liver or kidney cancer. This rearrangement joins TRBV5-1 to TRBJ1-5, with D possibly TRBD1 on 5 matching bases. CDR3 nucleotide sequence: TGCGCCAGCAGTAGGGGCGAAGGGCAGGAGCCCCAGCATTTT. Translating gives CASSRGEGQEPQHF.